This T cell receptor (beta chain) derives from a study of shared clonotypes between healthy human individuals. Overall study context: Each donor had three CD4 naive, three CD4 memory, two CD8 naive and one CD8 memory plate.

Both subsets, CD45RA+ naive and CD45RA-negative memory, were split from the CD4+ cells. The authors' processing: Junction-only sequences without quality scores came from ImmunoSEQ, so filtering differed. Assay used: immunoSEQ multiplex PCR; TCRdb lists only in-frame clones, some missing. V, J and clone size derive from that table, while D and trimming were established from the DNA sequence. This sample carries about 2.4 million clones, approximately 93% of them seen once, and the ten largest clones take around 0.4%. The CDR3 consists of 12 residues. Between the trimmed V and J ends, which lost 6 bases and 4 bases, there was a span of 10 bases. Looked up from germline, CDR1 is KGHSH and CDR2 is LQKENI.

The receptor was isolated from a man aged 18-30 years in good health. Some clones in this sample may be carry-over from other donors' samples. Sequences were obtained from naive CD4+ T cells from PBMCs. The sample's subset: CD45RA+ positively selected. The genes are TRBV18 and TRBJ2-7, with D hard to call. CDR3 DNA: TGTGCCAGCTCGGCTGTAGGATACGAGCAGTACTTC. Amino acid sequence: CASSAVGYEQYF. The variable domain in full, completed from reference TRBV18 and TRBJ2-7, reads NAGVMQNPRHLVRRRGQEARLRCSPMKGHSHVYWYRQLPEEGLKFMVYLQKENIIDESGMPKERFSAEFPKEGPSILRIQQVVRGDSAAYFCASSAVGYEQYFGPGTRLTVT.